These T cell receptor beta chains were read from a single sample in a study of OX40 agonist ivuxolimab in advanced cancers. Libraries were prepared by immunoSEQ multiplex PCR; TCRdb keeps only in-frame clonotypes and omits some of them. The sample consists of tens of thousands of clones, roughly 82% of them appearing once. Material: CD4+ or CD8+ T cells sorted from blood, obtained in a trial of the OX40 agonist ivuxolimab. The receptors were sampled from an adult with an advanced solid tumor such as melanoma, head and neck, liver or kidney cancer. The CDR3 runs from the conserved cysteine through the conserved F or W. The order of the fields is clone size, V gene, D gene, J gene, CDR3 DNA, CDR3 protein. The D gene is left open where the match is weak. Rows may omit the clone size; those that give it use once, few, many or a size class.

>-|TRBV6-5|TRBD1|TRBJ1-5
TGTGCCAGCAGTCCGGACAGGGAACAGCCCCAGCATTTT
CASSPDREQPQHF
>-|TRBV7-8|-|TRBJ2-1
TGTGCCAGCAGCTTTGAACTCTCGAAGCAGTTCTTC
CASSFELSKQFF
>-|TRBV6-1|TRBD2|TRBJ2-1
TGTGCCAGCCGCATAGCGGGGGGGCCCGGTGAGCAGTTCTTC
CASRIAGGPGEQFF
>-|TRBV28|-|TRBJ1-5
TGTGCCAGTAAGATCTCCATCCCCAATCAGCCCCAGCATTTT
CASKISIPNQPQHF
>-|TRBV11-3|-|TRBJ2-3
TGTGCCAGCAGCTTAGAGGGAGGGGGCATGACAGATACGCAGTATTTT
CASSLEGGGMTDTQYF
>-|TRBV5-4|-|TRBJ1-6
TGTGCCAGCAGCCCAGGACAGATGGATTCACCCCTCCACTTT
CASSPGQMDSPLHF
>-|TRBV28|-|TRBJ2-7
TGTGCCAGCAGTTTATACCGCTCTCGTTACGAGCAGTACTTC
CASSLYRSRYEQYF
>-|TRBV7-6|-|TRBJ1-1
TGTGCCAGCAGCCTTACAGGGCGGTTGATCACTGAAGCTTTCTTT
CASSLTGRLITEAFF
>-|TRBV19|TRBD1|TRBJ2-7
TGTGCCAGTAGTCGGACAGGCGAAAGCTCCTACGAGCAGTACTTC
CASSRTGESSYEQYF
>few|TRBV6-6|-|TRBJ1-5
TGTGCCAGCAGTTACTCGAAGGGGCAAGATCAGCCCCAGCATTTT
CASSYSKGQDQPQHF
>-|TRBV7-9|TRBD1|TRBJ2-7
TGTGCCAGCAGCTTGACAGGGGAGCTGTACTTC
CASSLTGELYF
>-|TRBV9|TRBD2|TRBJ2-2
TGTGCCAGCAGCTCCCCGACTGGGAGGGTTCGAATAAGGTACACCGGGGAGCTGTTTTTT
CASSSPTGRVRIRYTGELFF
>-|TRBV28|-|TRBJ1-1
TGTGCCAGCACTACAGGACCACCCTCCATGAACACTGAAGCTTTCTTT
CASTTGPPSMNTEAFF
>-|TRBV11-3|-|TRBJ1-5
TGTGCCAGCAGCTTAGGAAGCAATCAGCCCCAGCATTTT
CASSLGSNQPQHF
>-|TRBV23-1|TRBD1|TRBJ2-5
TGCGCCAGCAGTCAATCTAGTATAAAGGGGGCCTCTTCCATTAAAGAGACCCAGTACTTC
CASSQSSIKGASSIKETQYF
>few|TRBV7-8|-|TRBJ1-6
TGTGCCAGCAGCTTACTAAGCAATTCACCCCTCCACTTT
CASSLLSNSPLHF
>-|TRBV5-6|-|TRBJ1-4
TGTGCCAGCAGCTTGGTGTCAGGGCCCGGAGAAAAACTGTTTTTT
CASSLVSGPGEKLFF
>-|TRBV6-5|-|TRBJ1-3
TGTGCCAGCAGTTCCGCTTCTGGAAACACCATATATTTT
CASSSASGNTIYF
>-|TRBV19|-|TRBJ1-4
TGTGCCAGTCGATCGTTTGGGGGAGCAACTAATGAAAAACTGTTTTTT
CASRSFGGATNEKLFF
>-|TRBV7-9|-|TRBJ1-1
TGTGCCAGCAGCTCCCCAGACCGACAGGTGGAGACTGAAGCTTTCTTT
CASSSPDRQVETEAFF
>-|TRBV11-2|-|TRBJ2-1
TGTGCCAGCAGCCCCCCCGGGAGCTACAATGAGCAGTTCTTC
CASSPPGSYNEQFF
>-|TRBV5-4|-|TRBJ2-7
TGTGCCAGCAGCTTGGGGTTTTACGAGCAGTACTTC
CASSLGFYEQYF
>-|TRBV6-1|TRBD2|TRBJ2-1
TGTGCCAGCAGTCTCCGCGGGGGGGGTGTAGGTGAGCAGTTCTTC
CASSLRGGGVGEQFF
>-|TRBV4-3|TRBD2|TRBJ2-1
TGCGCCAGCAGCCCGTACTACTTAGCGGGGAAAAAGTTTTACAATGAGCAGTTCTTC
CASSPYYLAGKKFYNEQFF
>-|TRBV28|-|TRBJ1-2
TGTGCCAGCAGTTTCCCCGGCCAGGGCTATGGCTACACCTTC
CASSFPGQGYGYTF
>-|TRBV10-3|-|TRBJ1-1
TGTGCCATCAGTGATCCCCTGGGGGCTTTAGGAGCTTTCTTT
CAISDPLGALGAFF
>-|TRBV5-4|-|TRBJ1-3
TGTGCCAGCGGAACCGAGAGCGTAGACACCATATATTTT
CASGTESVDTIYF
>-|TRBV5-5|TRBD1|TRBJ1-2
TGTGCCAGCAGCGGGAGGACAGGGAGCAACTATGGCTACACCTTC
CASSGRTGSNYGYTF
>-|TRBV27|-|TRBJ2-7
TGTGCCAGCAGTTCGCTCGCCGGGACGGTAACCTACGAGCAGTACTTC
CASSSLAGTVTYEQYF
>-|TRBV28|-|TRBJ1-1
TGTGCCAGCAGTCAGCCGGGGGGCTACGAAGCTTTCTTT
CASSQPGGYEAFF
>-|TRBV5-6|-|TRBJ1-3
TGTGCCAGCAGCCCCGACGCACTCTCTGGAAACACCATATATTTT
CASSPDALSGNTIYF
>-|TRBV2|-|TRBJ2-5
TGTGCCGGAGGGACTTTGGAGACCCAGTACTTC
CAGGTLETQYF
>-|TRBV5-6|TRBD1|TRBJ1-2
TGTGCCAGCAGCCAGTACATAGTGACAGGGAAGGCTGGCTACACCTTC
CASSQYIVTGKAGYTF
>-|TRBV18|-|TRBJ1-1
TGTGCCAGCTCACCAAGTACAACAGAGAACACTGAAGCTTTCTTT
CASSPSTTENTEAFF
>-|TRBV28|-|TRBJ1-2
TGTGCCAGCAGTTTATTAAGTAACTATGGCTACACCTTC
CASSLLSNYGYTF
>-|TRBV18|-|TRBJ2-7
TGTGCCAGCTCACCGGCGGGGCGCGAGCAGTACTTC
CASSPAGREQYF
>-|TRBV7-6|TRBD1|TRBJ1-6
TGTGCCAGCAGCAGACGACAGGGTAATAATTCACCCCTCCACTTT
CASSRRQGNNSPLHF
>-|TRBV11-3|-|TRBJ1-1
TGTGCCAGCAGCTTCCGACCCGGCAGCGTTGAAGCTTTCTTT
CASSFRPGSVEAFF
>-|TRBV6-6|TRBD1|TRBJ2-1
TGTGCCAGTTGGGGCCCCCGGGACAGGGCTAATGAGCAGTTCTTC
CASWGPRDRANEQFF